The 21 T cell receptor beta chains below were found in one sample sequenced in a study of radiation and T cells in renal cell carcinoma (dated by TCRdb to the early 2020s). Read against the paper, the sample's time point label means: blood 4 weeks post-SBRT, at nephrectomy. The treatment or condition label, as the study defines it: 15 Gy SBRT to primary tumor, nephrectomy 4 weeks later. Libraries were constructed by the immunoSEQ multiplex PCR assay. The immuneACCESS repertoire file appears here via TCRdb, limited to in-frame rearrangements. These files lack a portion of the clones; in checked studies, under half of the deficit traces to unresolved V genes, and the cause of the others is not known. The sample table records 140,000 to 150,000 clones; around 88% of these occur just once. The ten largest clones capture roughly 17% of the sample. The input for sequencing was blood, taken from a patient whose treatment included radiotherapy and nephrectomy. The receptors stem from a woman in her forties or fifties with renal cell carcinoma.

This clone was counted a single time. V and J are TRBV19 and TRBJ2-3; perhaps D is TRBD1 or TRBD2 (5 bases each). V was trimmed by 7 bases and J by 4 bases, leaving 15 bases between them. Germline V gene data show CDR1 as LNHDA and CDR2 as SQIVND (reference sequence). The CDR3 length is 14 residues. The CDR3 region is CASNTGTLADTQYF. Written as DNA, the CDR3 is TGTGCCAGTAATACCGGGACGCTTGCAGATACGCAGTATTTT. The full variable domain, in which reference TRBV19 and TRBJ2-3 provide the parts outside the CDR3, is DGGITQSPKYLFRKEGQNVTLSCEQNLNHDAMYWYRQDPGQGLRLIYYSQIVNDFQKGDIAEGYSVSREKKESFPLTVTSAQKNPTAFYLCASNTGTLADTQYFGPGTRLTVL.

V is TRBV7-9 and J is TRBJ1-1; D not certain. CDR3 length: 14 residues. CDR1 and CDR2 from the germline V gene are SEHNR and FQNEAQ (reference sequence). V lost 0 bases and J lost 8, with 13 bases in between. The CDR3, as DNA: TGTGCCAGCAGCTTAGCGGGAGTGAGGGAAGAAGCTTTCTTT. Translation gives CASSLAGVREEAFF.

CDR3 nucleotide sequence: TGTGCCAGTAGTATAGATGGGGACAGGACTGAAAAACTGTTTTTT. As protein: CASSIDGDRTEKLFF. The gene calls are TRBV19 and TRBJ1-4, with 8 nucleotides matching TRBD1. The CDR3 has 15 amino acids. V shed 0 bases, J shed 7 bases, and the junction held 4 bases outside the gene matches. CDR1 and CDR2 (germline): LNHDA, SQIVND (reference sequence). The complete variable domain, with remaining parts taken from reference TRBV19 and TRBJ1-4, reads DGGITQSPKYLFRKEGQNVTLSCEQNLNHDAMYWYRQDPGQGLRLIYYSQIVNDFQKGDIAEGYSVSREKKESFPLTVTSAQKNPTAFYLCASSIDGDRTEKLFFGSGTQLSVL.

This chain links TRBV4-2 with TRBJ1-5; D is ambiguous. This CDR3 region has 14 residues. Germline assignment: CDR1 LGHNA and CDR2 YNFKEQ. V gave up 0 bases and J gave up 7 bases, with 10 bases separating them. CDR3 in DNA: TGTGCCAGCAGCCAAGATCACGGGAAACAGCCCCAGCATTTT. It codes for CASSQDHGKQPQHF.

The chain has TRBV5-1 and TRBJ2-3, with 12 bases identical to TRBD2. The CDR3 covers 16 residues. Germline CDR1 is SGHRS and CDR2 is YFSETQ. Germline trimming cut 4 bases from V and 2 bases from J; bases unmatched to any gene: 5. The CDR3 here is CASSTTSGSPTDTQYF. The DNA for the CDR3 is TGCGCCAGCAGCACGACTAGCGGGAGCCCCACAGATACGCAGTATTTT.

The genes are TRBV18 and TRBJ2-2; 9 nucleotides line up with TRBD1. The CDR3 is made up of 15 amino acids. Germline-derived CDR1 and CDR2 are KGHSH and LQKENI. Unmatched junction bases numbered 2, after V lost 2 bases and J lost 4 bases. The CDR3 region has the DNA TGTGCCAGCTCACCAGGGACAGGGAGCACCGGGGAGCTGTTTTTT. Translation gives CASSPGTGSTGELFF.

V and J are TRBV4-3 and TRBJ2-2; 8 bases map to TRBD2. Germline loops: CDR1 LGHNA, CDR2 YSLEER. The V gene end was trimmed by 0 bases and the J gene end by 3 bases; junction bases not matched to a gene: 9. CDR3 size: 18 residues. Here the CDR3 DNA reads TGCGCCAGCAGCCAAGAATTGGAAACTAGCGGTGACACCGGGGAGCTGTTTTTT. Translating it yields CASSQELETSGDTGELFF.

The chain links TRBV10-1 to TRBJ2-7, with D possibly being TRBD1 or TRBD2 (5 bases each). Germline V lookup: CDR1 WNHNN, CDR2 SYGVQD (reference sequence). With 4 bases removed from V and 4 bases from J, the gap between germline ends came to 17 bases. The CDR3 loop spans 15 amino acids. The CDR3 coding sequence is TGCGCCAGCAGTGGAACGGGACGTCCGGAATACGAGCAGTACTTC. It encodes CASSGTGRPEYEQYF.

The chain has TRBV6-5 and TRBJ1-2; the D gene is possibly TRBD1 (5 bases). V lost 4 bases and J 0 bases, leaving 15 bases between the germline ends. The CDR3 spans 16 residues. Germline V gene lookup returns CDR1 MNHEY and CDR2 SVGAGI. CDR3 nucleotide sequence: TGTGCCAGCAGTTCCCGGGGTGCAGGGACTAACTATGGCTACACCTTC. This gives the protein CASSSRGAGTNYGYTF.

The chain is built from TRBV6-5 and TRBJ1-4; D ambiguous. CDR3 length equals 13 residues. V was pared by 6 bases and J by 8 bases, with 13 bases between. From germline, CDR1 is MNHEY and CDR2 SVGAGI. CDR3 sequence: CASSSLVAEKLFF. The CDR3, as DNA: TGTGCCAGCAGCTCACTAGTGGCCGAAAAACTGTTTTTT.

This clone was detected once. The rearrangement joins TRBV12-2 to TRBJ1-1. TRBV12-2 is deemed a pseudogene. The CDR3 is 19 amino acids. CDR3 sequence reads: CASRLAFPKGLRTNTEAFF. The CDR3 DNA reads TGTGCAAGTCGCTTAGCGTTCCCCAAGGGTTTGAGGACGAACACTGAAGCTTTCTTT.

This clone has only a few counts. The chain recombines TRBV28 with TRBJ1-6; possible D gene TRBD1, 5 bases. The CDR3 contains 16 residues. Germline-derived CDR1 and CDR2 are MDHEN and SYDVKM. V lost 7 bases and J lost 9, with 22 bases in between. CDR3 protein: CASTLGGAGSGSPLHF. CDR3 DNA sequence: TGTGCCAGCACCCTCGGCGGGGCGGGCTCTGGTTCACCCCTCCACTTT.

V and J are TRBV2 and TRBJ2-7, with TRBD1 matching over 7 bases. Trimming at V came to 7 bases and at J to 3 bases, leaving 9 bases not matched to a gene. This CDR3 has 14 residues. Germline values: CDR1 SNHLY, CDR2 FYNNEI. CDR3 DNA sequence: TGTGCCAGCAATCCCAGGGGGTTACGCTACGAGCAGTACTTC. It yields the protein CASNPRGLRYEQYF. The variable domain in full, with the rest retrieved from reference TRBV2 and TRBJ2-7, is EPEVTQTPSHQVTQMGQEVILRCVPISNHLYFYWYRQILGQKVEFLVSFYNNEISEKSEIFDDQFSVERPDGSNFTLKIRSTKLEDSAMYFCASNPRGLRYEQYFGPGTRLTVT.

The V gene is TRBV6-4, the J gene TRBJ1-2; no definite D call. From germline, CDR1 is MRHNA and CDR2 SNTAGT. There are 12 residues in the CDR3. V was cut by 5 bases and J by 4 bases, with 8 bases left in between. In DNA, the CDR3 is TGTGCCAGCAGTAGTGCCTTCTATGGCTACACCTTC. This sequence encodes CASSSAFYGYTF.

This clone is a singleton in its sample. The CDR3 protein is CASSFPVGRLVSYEQYF. CDR3 bases: TGTGCCAGCAGTTTCCCAGTAGGACGATTAGTCTCCTACGAGCAGTACTTC. The chain is built from TRBV28 and TRBJ2-7; D unresolved. V lost 3 bases and J 0 bases, leaving 18 bases between the germline ends. CDR1 and CDR2 from the germline V gene are MDHEN and SYDVKM. This CDR3 contains 17 residues.

This clone was detected a few times. The chain couples TRBV5-6 to TRBJ1-3; weak D call: TRBD1 (5 bases). The V end was cut by 4 bases, the J end by 1 base, with 9 bases between. There are 14 residues in the CDR3. In germline, CDR1 is SGHDT, CDR2 YYEEEE. The CDR3 DNA sequence: TGTGCCAGCAGCCACGACAGTTCTGGAAACACCATATATTTT. Translating gives CASSHDSSGNTIYF.

The chain recombines TRBV2 with TRBJ2-7; possible D gene TRBD2, 5 bases. Germline V gives CDR1 SNHLY, CDR2 FYNNEI. Trimming removed 2 bases at V and 0 bases at J, with 11 bases between. This CDR3 comprises 15 residues. For the CDR3, the DNA is TGTGCCAGCAGTGAAACTGGCGGGTACTCCTACGAGCAGTACTTC. It is translated as CASSETGGYSYEQYF.

This rearrangement joins TRBV19 to TRBJ2-7; TRBD1 matches 8 bases. This CDR3 region has 15 residues. V shed 3 bases and J 0 bases; nucleotides not matched to a gene: 4. Germline V gene lookup returns CDR1 LNHDA and CDR2 SQIVND (reference sequence). The CDR3 here is CASSIWGQDSYEQYF. For the CDR3, the DNA is TGTGCCAGTAGTATCTGGGGACAGGACTCCTACGAGCAGTACTTC. The whole variable domain, filled in from reference TRBV19 and TRBJ2-7, reads DGGITQSPKYLFRKEGQNVTLSCEQNLNHDAMYWYRQDPGQGLRLIYYSQIVNDFQKGDIAEGYSVSREKKESFPLTVTSAQKNPTAFYLCASSIWGQDSYEQYFGPGTRLTVT.

The chain joins TRBV2 to TRBJ1-4; TRBD1 agrees at 10 bases. The CDR3 runs to 12 residues. The J segment lost 11 bases and the V segment lost 10 bases, leaving 7 bases of the junction unmatched. The germline CDR1 and CDR2 sequences are SNHLY and FYNNEI. CDR3 sequence reads: CATRQGAGKLFF. The DNA for the CDR3 is TGTGCCACCAGACAGGGGGCAGGGAAACTGTTTTTT.

The chain employs TRBV30 and TRBJ2-2; 8 positions agree with TRBD1. Looked up from germline, CDR1 is GTSNPN and CDR2 is SVGIG (reference sequence). The CDR3 consists of 15 residues. The ends lost 3 bases at V and 7 bases at J; junction bases unmatched: 10. The CDR3 DNA follows: TGTGCCTGGAGCCCCCCAGGGGGCGATGTCGGGGAGCTGTTTTTT. Its protein product is CAWSPPGGDVGELFF.

CDR3 loop: CASSVAFQETQYF. The CDR3 DNA is TGTGCCAGCAGCGTAGCCTTTCAAGAGACCCAGTACTTC. This sequence joins TRBV9 and TRBJ2-5; D ambiguous. V was clipped by 0 bases and J by 2 bases, with 5 bases between them. The CDR3 length is 13 residues. Germline lookup yields CDR1 SGDLS and CDR2 YYNGEE.